These 21 T cell receptor beta chains originate from one sample sequenced in a study of control samples from healthy donors and cancer patients (dated by TCRdb to 2020 to 2021). To prepare the library, the immunoSEQ multiplex PCR assay was applied. TCRdb stores this immuneACCESS table with in-frame sequences only. Part of the clones is absent; in the studies checked, under half of the shortfall reflects unresolved V genes, and no reason is known for the rest. This sample gives around 51,000 clones in total; about 80% of them show up just once. Jointly, the top ten make up over 9% of the sample. Sequences were obtained from blood. The receptors were gathered from a man in his sixties or seventies in good health.

The J gene is TRBJ1-1, the V gene TRBV29-1; D gene ambiguous. Germline V gives CDR1 SQVTM, CDR2 ANQGSEA. V lost 6 bases and J lost 7, with 12 bases in between. The CDR3 sequence is 11 residues long. Written as DNA, the CDR3 is TGCAGCGTCCGGCCGGGCGTTGAAGCTTTCTTT. Its protein product is CSVRPGVEAFF.

Note on this clone: The sample has other DNA sequences that encode this CDR3 too. J is TRBJ1-2 and V is TRBV28; perhaps TRBD1 as D (6 bases). Germline V gene data show CDR1 as MDHEN and CDR2 as SYDVKM. The V end lost 5 bases, the J end lost 4 bases, and 14 bases lay between the germline ends. The CDR3 runs to 14 residues. In DNA, the CDR3 is TGTGCCAGCAGTCCCCCCAGCAGGGGCTATGGCTACACCTTC. Its translation: CASSPPSRGYGYTF.

This clone was detected only a few times. The chain employs TRBV14 and TRBJ2-2; D is unresolved. V gave up 4 bases and J gave up 1 base, with 7 bases separating them. Germline CDR1 reads SGHDN; CDR2 reads FVKESK. This CDR3 comprises 14 residues. As DNA, the CDR3 is TGTGCCAGCAGCCCCTTTTTGAACACCGGGGAGCTGTTTTTT. Its protein is CASSPFLNTGELFF.

The rearrangement links TRBV27 to TRBJ1-4, with 9 bases matching TRBD1. The trim removed 4 bases at V and 6 bases at J, leaving 9 bases unmatched. This CDR3 spans 16 amino acids. Germline V gene sequence: CDR1 MNHEY, CDR2 SMNVEV (reference sequence). In DNA, the CDR3 is TGTGCCAGCAGTTCTCATGATAGGACAGGGGATGAAAAACTGTTTTTT. It yields the protein CASSSHDRTGDEKLFF.

The chain recombines TRBV3-1 (or the pseudogene TRBV3-2) with TRBJ1-6; D perhaps matches TRBD1 (5 bases). Per the germline V gene, CDR1 is LGHDT and CDR2 is YNNKEL (reference sequence). Trimming pared 6 bases from V and 10 bases from J, leaving 13 bases between. The CDR3 totals 13 residues. In nucleotides, the CDR3 is TGTGCCAGCAGTTATCTCGGGGGATCACCCCTCCACTTT. This codes for CASSYLGGSPLHF.

The chain combines TRBV5-4 with TRBJ1-6; D may be TRBD1 (6 bases). The germline V gene encodes CDR1 SGHNT and CDR2 YYREEE (reference sequence). Deletions cut 3 bases from V and 9 bases from J, with 16 bases between. The CDR3 is 15 amino acids. The CDR3 loop reads CASSSQGVPFSPLHF. Here the CDR3 DNA reads TGTGCCAGCAGCTCACAGGGAGTCCCTTTTTCACCCCTCCACTTT.

The chain links TRBV4-1 to TRBJ2-1, with TRBD2 matching over 12 bases. The CDR3 is 17 amino acids. V shed 5 bases and J 7 bases; nucleotides not matched to a gene: 12. Germline values: CDR1 MGHRA, CDR2 YSYEKL. The CDR3 DNA reads as TGCGCCAGCAGCAAGCGACTAGCGGGGGACCCTTATAATGAGCAGTTCTTC. Translated: CASSKRLAGDPYNEQFF.

The chain has TRBV5-4 and TRBJ1-2; the D is unclear. Trimming took off 5 bases at V and 0 bases at J, with 17 bases between the two ends. The CDR3 extends over 16 amino acids. Germline CDR1 is SGHNT and CDR2 is YYREEE (reference sequence). CDR3 residues: CASRTVTQAANYGYTF. The CDR3 bases are TGTGCCAGCAGAACCGTCACCCAGGCAGCTAACTATGGCTACACCTTC.

The chain recombines TRBV6-5 with TRBJ2-2, with unresolved D. Trimming shortened V by 5 bases and J by 2 bases, and 9 bases separated the two germline ends. Germline values: CDR1 MNHEY, CDR2 SVGAGI. The CDR3 length is 14 residues. DNA of the CDR3: TGTGCCAGCAGTCTCAGTGGTAACACCGGGGAGCTGTTTTTT. This gives the protein CASSLSGNTGELFF.

This chain connects TRBV7-9 to TRBJ2-7; D might be TRBD1 (6 bases). This CDR3 has 17 residues. V was pared by 0 bases and J by 5 bases, with 20 bases between. The V gene's germline CDR1 is SEHNR and CDR2 FQNEAQ (reference sequence). The CDR3 bases are TGTGCCAGCAGCTTAGCGCCGGGGACACGCCACAGGGACGAGCAGTACTTC. It codes for CASSLAPGTRHRDEQYF.

The chain joins TRBV5-1 to TRBJ2-2, with D hard to call. CDR1 and CDR2 (germline): SGHRS, YFSETQ. The CDR3 contains 14 residues. V shed 4 bases and J shed 1 base, with 8 bases lying between them. The CDR3 DNA reads TGCGCCAGCAGCGGAGCGTTGAACACCGGGGAGCTGTTTTTT. It yields the protein CASSGALNTGELFF.

This clone is a singleton in its sample. This chain links TRBV10-3 with TRBJ2-1, with D perhaps being TRBD1 or TRBD2 (5 bases each). Trimming cost V 2 bases and J 5 bases, with 13 bases left between them. This CDR3 spans 15 amino acids. In germline, CDR1 is ENHRY, CDR2 SYGVKD. The CDR3 DNA is TGTGCCATCAGTGAGATGGGGGTAGGGGACAATGAGCAGTTCTTC. Protein sequence: CAISEMGVGDNEQFF.

The chain has TRBV5-4 and TRBJ2-1; 12 bases match TRBD2. CDR1 is SGHNT and CDR2 is YYREEE in the germline V gene (reference sequence). Unmatched junction bases numbered 5, after V lost 4 bases and J lost 3 bases. This CDR3 contains 16 residues. CDR3 protein: CASSAGLAGIYNEQFF. In DNA, the CDR3 is TGTGCCAGCAGCGCAGGACTAGCGGGGATCTACAATGAGCAGTTCTTC.

V is TRBV29-1 and J is TRBJ2-7; 7 positions agree with TRBD1. CDR1 SQVTM and CDR2 ANQGSEA come from the germline V gene. After removal of 3 bases from V and 3 bases from J, the junction contained 2 bases not matched to a gene. The CDR3 totals 12 residues. CDR3 amino acids: CSVEGDSYEQYF. The CDR3 nucleotides are TGCAGCGTTGAGGGGGACAGCTACGAGCAGTACTTC.

This clone was seen a single time. The chain joins TRBV14 to TRBJ2-5; D is undetermined. Germline V lookup: CDR1 SGHDN, CDR2 FVKESK. Deletions cut 1 base from V and 7 bases from J, with 13 bases between. There are 14 residues in the CDR3. CDR3 coding DNA: TGTGCCAGCAGCCAAGGAGAGGCCGCGAGGACCCAGTACTTC. It specifies CASSQGEAARTQYF. The variable domain in full, with the rest retrieved from reference TRBV14 and TRBJ2-5, is EAGVTQFPSHSVIEKGQTVTLRCDPISGHDNLYWYRRVMGKEIKFLLHFVKESKQDESGMPNNRFLAERTGGTYSTLKVQPAELEDSGVYFCASSQGEAARTQYFGPGTRLLVL.

This clone was seen more than once but under ten times. The rearrangement uses TRBV11-3 and TRBJ2-1; D is uncertain. The CDR3 spans 13 residues. Germline CDR1 is SGHNT and CDR2 is YENEEA. Trimming cost V 5 bases and J 5 bases, with 10 bases left between them. The CDR3 loop reads CASSPGRNNEQFF. In nucleotides, the CDR3 is TGTGCCAGCAGCCCCGGTCGGAACAATGAGCAGTTCTTC.

In its sample, this clone was seen a few times. J is TRBJ1-4 and V is TRBV21-1; TRBD1 is the table's D call, not checked against the DNA. TRBV21-1 has pseudogene status. The length of the CDR3 is 14 residues. The CDR3: CASSSRDRNEKLFF. CDR3 in DNA: TGTGCCAGCAGCTCAAGGGACAGGAATGAAAAACTGTTTTTT.

This chain links TRBV5-8 with TRBJ1-6, with 7 bases matching TRBD1. Trimming at V came to 4 bases and at J to 6 bases, leaving 10 bases not matched to a gene. The CDR3 loop spans 16 amino acids. Germline V gene data show CDR1 as SGHTS and CDR2 as YDEGEE. The CDR3: CASSPGQLRPNSPLHF. The CDR3 DNA is TGTGCCAGCAGCCCGGGACAGCTAAGGCCTAATTCACCCCTCCACTTT.

The chain joins TRBV5-5 to TRBJ1-5; D is unclear. The CDR3 loop spans 15 amino acids. Germline CDR1 reads SGHKS; CDR2 reads YYEKEE (reference sequence). Trimming took 4 bases from V and 3 from J, leaving 14 bases between them. DNA for the CDR3: TGTGCCAGCAGCCCGCTCTGGGGAGACAATCAGCCCCAGCATTTT. It encodes CASSPLWGDNQPQHF. The full variable domain, its missing parts supplied by reference TRBV5-5 and TRBJ1-5, is DAGVTQSPTHLIKTRGQQVTLRCSPISGHKSVSWYQQVLGQGPQFIFQYYEKEERGRGNFPDRFSARQFPNYSSELNVNALLLGDSALYLCASSPLWGDNQPQHFGDGTRLSIL.

This clone was counted a single time. The rearrangement joins TRBV10-3 to TRBJ2-3; 7 bases are a match to TRBD1. CDR3 size: 14 residues. Germline trimming cut 9 bases from V and 3 bases from J; bases unmatched to any gene: 9. From germline, CDR1 is ENHRY and CDR2 SYGVKD. The CDR3 sequence is CAIRQGLGTDTQYF. The CDR3 bases are TGTGCCATAAGACAGGGTCTGGGAACAGATACGCAGTATTTT.

The chain uses TRBV27 and TRBJ2-2; TRBD1 agrees at 12 bases. Germline-derived CDR1 and CDR2 are MNHEY and SMNVEV (reference sequence). J gave up 3 bases and V 2 bases, and 4 bases lay outside the gene matches. The CDR3 is 17 amino acids. The CDR3 DNA follows: TGTGCCAGCAGTTTAGGGACAGGGGGCGCGTACACCGGGGAGCTGTTTTTT. This encodes CASSLGTGGAYTGELFF.